This passage covers 12 T cell receptor beta chains from one sample sequenced in a study of CD8+CD57+ T cells in acquired aplastic anemia (dated by TCRdb to the late 2010s). The run used an Illumina HiSeq 2000. Genomic DNA was used as template for profiling of TCR beta VDJ combinations and CDR3 sequences. Through fastp at Q25 and MiXCR, TCRdb rebuilt clones from the public reads, retaining in-frame beta chains. Merged by CDR3 protein, the rows form single entries marked with the most common genes and DNA. This sample lists 200,000 to 300,000 distinct CDR3 sequences; approximately 80% were detected once. Jointly, the top ten make up 35% to 50% of the sample. Flow cytometry had shown CD8+CD57+ cell expansion in the patients selected for sequencing. Sequencing was performed on sorted CD4+, CD8+, or CD8+CD57+ T cells (not recorded which) from PBMCs. All receptors derive from a human donor with aplastic anemia.

Comments on this clonotype: A read error may account for a junction end that differs from germline. The V gene is TRBV7-2, the J gene TRBJ2-1, with 8 bases that match TRBD1. The CDR3 loop spans 16 amino acids. The germline gives CDR1 SGHTA, CDR2 FQGNSA. The CDR3 spells CASSLTGAPSSNEQFF. CDR3 DNA sequence: TGCGCCAGCAGCTTGACAGGGGCGCCCTCTTCGAATGAGCAGTTCTTC.

A word on this clonotype: The junction and the germline gene differ at one end; a read error may be behind it. V and J are TRBV5-1 and TRBJ2-1; D is undetermined. Germline V gene lookup returns CDR1 SGHRS and CDR2 YFSETQ. The CDR3 spans 13 residues. CDR3 nucleotide sequence: TGTGCCACCAGCACAGAACTTGACAATATGCAGTTCTTC. Protein: CATSTELDNMQFF.

About this clonotype itself: No conserved phenylalanine or tryptophan is present at the end of the CDR3, so a read error is the likely explanation. No DNA is shown, since the ends of the CDR3 on it are uncertain; the CDR3 is the one TCRdb lists. The chain joins TRBV7-6 to TRBJ2-3; TRBD1 is the table's D call and was not checked against the DNA. 14 amino acids form the CDR3, both terminal residues included. Per germline, CDR1 SGHVS and CDR2 FNYEAQ. The CDR3: CASSLAGAQYIGSL.

A remark on this clonotype: The junction and the germline gene differ at one end; a read error may be behind it. The rearrangement links TRBV9 to TRBJ2-3; 10 nucleotides match TRBD1. Germline lookup yields CDR1 SGDLS and CDR2 YYNGEE. The CDR3 sequence is 14 residues long. The CDR3 is CASSVAGTGVSTDF. The CDR3, as DNA: TGTGCCAGCAGCGTAGCGGGGACAGGGGTGAGCACGGATTTT.

As regards this clonotype: Without the conserved terminal phenylalanine or tryptophan, this CDR3 likely stems from a read error. The DNA is omitted, as the CDR3 cannot be located on it reliably, and the CDR3 follows TCRdb's listing. The V and J genes are TRBV9 and TRBJ1-1. The length of the CDR3 is 15 amino acids, counting both ends. Germline values: CDR1 SGDLS, CDR2 YYNGEE. The CDR3 region is CASSVGPDTQYFAFY.

V gene TRBV15 combines with J gene TRBJ2-5, with 8 bases that match TRBD2. Germline values: CDR1 LNHNV, CDR2 YYDKDF (reference sequence). V lost 5 bases, J lost 4 bases, and 9 bases stayed unmatched. The CDR3 covers 15 residues. The CDR3, as DNA: TGTGCCACCAGCTCCACGGGGGGGCCGGGAGAGACCCAGTACTTC. Translating gives CATSSTGGPGETQYF.

Regarding this clonotype: The CDR3 does not close with the conserved phenylalanine or tryptophan, likely indicating a read error. The limits of the CDR3 on the DNA are not certain, so only TCRdb's listed CDR3 is given. The V call is TRBV2, the J call TRBJ2-1; TRBD2 is taken as the D call from the table, unchecked against the DNA. Looked up from germline, CDR1 is SNHLY and CDR2 is FYNNEI. Termini included, the CDR3 measures 16 amino acids. The CDR3 sequence: CASSDGGVDEQDYGPG.

V gene TRBV2 combines with J gene TRBJ2-7, with D maybe TRBD2 (5 bases). The CDR3 runs to 14 residues. Germline lookup yields CDR1 SNHLY and CDR2 FYNNEI. The DNA of the CDR3 is TGTGCCAGCAGGGTAGAGGGCGGAAATAGCGAGTATTATGTC. Protein: CASRVEGGNSEYYV.

The rearrangement uses TRBV7-3 and TRBJ1-2, with D possibly being TRBD1 (5 bases). The CDR3 runs 15 residues. Germline V gene data show CDR1 as SGHTA and CDR2 as FQGTGA. Trimming removed 3 bases from V and 7 bases from J, with 18 bases in between. CDR3 DNA: TGTGCCAGCAGCTTTACTAGCGCAGCCGACAGTGGCTACACCTTC. Translated, it gives CASSFTSAADSGYTF.

The chain links TRBV11-3 to TRBJ2-3; D gene uncertain. Germline CDR1 is SGHNT and CDR2 is YENEEA. Between the trimmed V and J ends, which lost 8 bases and 6 bases, there was a span of 15 bases. This CDR3 comprises 13 residues. The CDR3 here is CASGQRWADTQYF. The CDR3 DNA reads as TGTGCCAGCGGCCAGCGCTGGGCGGATACGCAGTATTTT.

The V call is TRBV7-3, the J call TRBJ2-1, with TRBD2 matching over 9 bases. V lost 10 bases to trimming and J lost 15 bases; unmatched junction nucleotides: 19. The CDR3 covers 14 residues. Germline V gene sequence: CDR1 SGHTA, CDR2 FQGTGA. CDR3 DNA: TGTGCCACCGGTTCTAGCGGGACTAGGGGAGAGACGTTCTTC. This sequence encodes CATGSSGTRGETFF.

The rearrangement uses TRBV7-9 and TRBJ2-3; D may match TRBD1 or TRBD2 (7 bases each). This CDR3 comprises 13 residues. Trimming stripped 8 bases from V and 13 bases from J, with 22 bases between. Germline CDR1 and CDR2: SEHNR and FQNEAQ (reference sequence). The chain's CDR3 is CASGVGGTETKYF. The DNA for the CDR3 is TGTGCCAGCGGGGTCGGGGGGACAGAGACGAAGTATTTT.